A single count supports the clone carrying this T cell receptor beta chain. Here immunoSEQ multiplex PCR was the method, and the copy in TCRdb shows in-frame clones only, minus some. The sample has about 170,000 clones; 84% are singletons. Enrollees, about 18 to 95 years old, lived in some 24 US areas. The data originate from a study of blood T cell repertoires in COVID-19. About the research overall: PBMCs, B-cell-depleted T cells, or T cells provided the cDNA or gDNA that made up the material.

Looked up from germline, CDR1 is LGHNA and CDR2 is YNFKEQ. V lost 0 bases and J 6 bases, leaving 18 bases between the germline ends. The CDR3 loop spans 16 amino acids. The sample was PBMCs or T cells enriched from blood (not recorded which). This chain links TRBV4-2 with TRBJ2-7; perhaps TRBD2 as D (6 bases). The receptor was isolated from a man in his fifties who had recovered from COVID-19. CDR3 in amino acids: CASSQDRSRDQLEQYF. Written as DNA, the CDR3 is TGTGCCAGCAGCCAAGATCGGTCGCGGGATCAACTCGAGCAGTACTTC.